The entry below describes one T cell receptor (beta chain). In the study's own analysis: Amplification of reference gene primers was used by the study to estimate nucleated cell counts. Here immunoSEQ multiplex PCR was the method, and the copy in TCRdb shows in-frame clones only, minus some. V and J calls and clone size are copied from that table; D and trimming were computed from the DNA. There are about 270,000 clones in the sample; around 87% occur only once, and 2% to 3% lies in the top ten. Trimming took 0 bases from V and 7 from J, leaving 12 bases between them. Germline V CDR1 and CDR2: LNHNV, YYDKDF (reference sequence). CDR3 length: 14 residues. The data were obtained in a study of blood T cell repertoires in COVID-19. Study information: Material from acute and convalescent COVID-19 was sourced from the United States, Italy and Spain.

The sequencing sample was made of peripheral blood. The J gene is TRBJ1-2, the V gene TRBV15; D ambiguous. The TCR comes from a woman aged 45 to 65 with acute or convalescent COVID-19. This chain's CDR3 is CATSRDLSGIGYTF. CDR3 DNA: TGTGCCACCAGCAGAGATCTATCGGGTATTGGCTACACCTTC.